This T cell receptor beta chain is drawn from a study of T cell repertoires in ileal Crohn's disease. The CDR3 length is 14 residues. The germline CDR1 and CDR2 sequences are LNHDA and SQIVND (reference sequence). V dropped 4 bases and J dropped 0; count of bases not matched to a gene: 2. TCRdb's table, derived via immunoSEQ multiplex PCR, lists solely in-frame clones and lacks some. There are over 3,500 clones in the sample; roughly four fifths occur only once, and more than 15% lies in the top ten. Sequencing input: ileal tissue. The receptor comes from an adult with Crohn's disease. V and J are TRBV19 and TRBJ2-7; 8 bases fit TRBD2. CDR3 in amino acids: CASSTAGGSYEQYF. The CDR3 DNA follows: TGTGCCAGTAGTACCGCGGGGGGCTCCTACGAGCAGTACTTC.